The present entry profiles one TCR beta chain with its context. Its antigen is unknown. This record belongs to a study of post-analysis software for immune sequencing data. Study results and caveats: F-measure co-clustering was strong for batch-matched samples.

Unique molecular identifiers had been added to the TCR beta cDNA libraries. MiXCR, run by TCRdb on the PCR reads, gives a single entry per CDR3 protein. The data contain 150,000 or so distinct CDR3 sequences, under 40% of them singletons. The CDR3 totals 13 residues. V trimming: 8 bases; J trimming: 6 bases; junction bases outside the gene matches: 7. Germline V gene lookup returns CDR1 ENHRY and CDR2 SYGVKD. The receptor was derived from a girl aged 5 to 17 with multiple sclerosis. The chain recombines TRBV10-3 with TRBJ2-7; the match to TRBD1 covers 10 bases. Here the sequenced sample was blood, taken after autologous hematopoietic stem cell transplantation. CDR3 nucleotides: TGTGCCATCGCCGGGACAGGGGCCTCCGAGCAGTACTTC. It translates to CAIAGTGASEQYF.